These 13 T cell receptor beta chains came from one sample sequenced in a study of blood T cell repertoires in COVID-19. This table comes from immunoSEQ multiplex PCR, and its TCRdb copy is limited to in-frame clones, with some not included. This sample carries 120,000 to 150,000 clones, around 82% of them seen once, and the ten largest clones take 4.2%. Sample: peripheral blood. These receptors were obtained from a man aged 60 to 75 with acute or convalescent COVID-19.

CDR3 nucleotides: TGCGCCAGCAGCTTGGCAGCGGTAAACACAGATACGCAGTATTTT. This encodes CASSLAAVNTDTQYF. The rearrangement joins TRBV5-1 to TRBJ2-3; possibly TRBD2 for D (5 bases). The CDR3 is 15 amino acids. V lost 0 bases to trimming and J lost 2 bases, with 10 bases between them. Germline values: CDR1 SGHRS, CDR2 YFSETQ.

The chain recombines TRBV19 with TRBJ1-5; D perhaps matches TRBD1 (5 bases). The V gene lost 7 bases and the J gene lost 1 base, with 17 bases spanning the gap. In germline, CDR1 is LNHDA, CDR2 SQIVND (reference sequence). This CDR3 is built from 16 residues. DNA of the CDR3: TGTGCCAGTACCACCGGGGGGGGGTTGAGCAATCAGCCCCAGCATTTT. It translates to CASTTGGGLSNQPQHF.

The rearrangement joins TRBV29-1 to TRBJ2-3; 11 bases match TRBD2. Germline CDR1 SQVTM, CDR2 ANQGSEA. The J segment lost 6 bases and the V segment lost 4 bases, leaving 6 bases of the junction unmatched. CDR3 length: 14 amino acids. DNA of the CDR3: TGCAGCGTTGGTTCCCTAGCGGGAGGTGATACGCAGTATTTT. Translated: CSVGSLAGGDTQYF.

This chain joins TRBV3-1 (or the pseudogene TRBV3-2) and TRBJ2-1; unclear D gene. V lost 2 bases and J lost 1, with 6 bases in between. The germline V gene encodes CDR1 LGHDT and CDR2 YNNKEL (reference sequence). This CDR3 has 14 amino acids. The CDR3 loop is CASSQSESYNEQFF. The CDR3 DNA follows: TGTGCCAGCAGCCAATCGGAGTCCTACAATGAGCAGTTCTTC.

The chain has TRBV9 and TRBJ2-5, with 8 bases fitting TRBD2. CDR1 and CDR2 (germline): SGDLS, YYNGEE. Trimming removed 0 bases from V and 1 base from J; junction bases left unmatched: 11. The CDR3 extends over 18 amino acids. The CDR3 spells CASSVVVRAGGFQETQYF. The CDR3 nucleotides read TGTGCCAGCAGCGTAGTAGTAAGGGCGGGAGGATTCCAAGAGACCCAGTACTTC. Complete variable domain (other parts from reference TRBV9 and TRBJ2-5): DSGVTQTPKHLITATGQRVTLRCSPRSGDLSVYWYQQSLDQGLQFLIQYYNGEERAKGNILERFSAQQFPDLHSELNLSSLELGDSALYFCASSVVVRAGGFQETQYFGPGTRLLVL.

Written as DNA, the CDR3 is TGTGCCAGCAGCTTAGGACTAGCGGAGACCCAGTACTTC. Its protein is CASSLGLAETQYF. The chain links TRBV11-2 to TRBJ2-5, with TRBD2 matching over 8 bases. The CDR3 covers 13 residues. V lost 1 base to trimming and J lost 5 bases; unmatched junction nucleotides: 0. From germline, CDR1 is SGHAT and CDR2 FQNNGV.

This clone was detected only once. This chain links TRBV11-3 with TRBJ2-2, with D maybe TRBD2 (5 bases). Germline values: CDR1 SGHNT, CDR2 YENEEA. Between the trimmed V and J ends, which lost 6 bases and 4 bases, there was a span of 12 bases. The CDR3 length is 14 residues. In DNA form, the CDR3 reads TGTGCCAGCAGGCTAGGGAGATCCACCGGGGAGCTGTTTTTT. Translated: CASRLGRSTGELFF. Filled out from reference TRBV11-3 and TRBJ2-2, the complete variable domain reads EAGVVQSPRYKIIEKKQPVAFWCNPISGHNTLYWYLQNLGQGPELLIRYENEEAVDDSQLPKDRFSAERLKGVDSTLKIQPAELGDSAVYLCASRLGRSTGELFFGEGSRLTVL.

Here the CDR3 reads CASSYTGTGTGELFF. The DNA for the CDR3 is TGCGCCAGCAGTTACACTGGGACAGGGACCGGGGAGCTGTTTTTT. This chain joins TRBV5-1 and TRBJ2-2, with 9 nucleotides matching TRBD1. V shed 5 bases and J 5 bases; nucleotides not matched to a gene: 7. CDR1 is SGHRS and CDR2 is YFSETQ in the germline V gene. The CDR3 totals 15 residues.

The chain couples TRBV11-2 to TRBJ2-1; weak D call: TRBD1 (5 bases). The CDR3 is 15 residues long. V gave up 7 bases and J gave up 0 bases, with 13 bases separating them. CDR1 and CDR2 from the germline V gene are SGHAT and FQNNGV. CDR3 in amino acids: CASTRGFSSYNEQFF. The CDR3, as DNA: TGTGCCAGCACTAGGGGTTTCAGCTCCTACAATGAGCAGTTCTTC. Drawing the rest from reference TRBV11-2 and TRBJ2-1, the complete variable domain is EAGVAQSPRYKIIEKRQSVAFWCNPISGHATLYWYQQILGQGPKLLIQFQNNGVVDDSQLPKDRFSAERLKGVDSTLKIQPAKLEDSAVYLCASTRGFSSYNEQFFGPGTRLTVL.

CDR3 in DNA: TGCGCCAGCAGCCCGGGGGGGGCTAACTATCAAGAGACCCAGTACTTC. The encoded protein is CASSPGGANYQETQYF. V gene TRBV5-1 combines with J gene TRBJ2-5; 8 bases line up with TRBD2. The V gene's germline CDR1 is SGHRS and CDR2 YFSETQ. The V gene end was trimmed by 4 bases and the J gene end by 2 bases; junction bases not matched to a gene: 10. The CDR3 length is 16 residues.

This clone was observed a handful of times. The same CDR3 arises from other DNA sequences in this sample as well. The rearrangement uses TRBV19 and TRBJ1-5; the D is unclear. V was trimmed by 3 bases and J by 1 base, leaving 7 bases between them. The length of the CDR3 is 14 residues. Germline V lookup: CDR1 LNHDA, CDR2 SQIVND (reference sequence). CDR3 protein: CASSITGSNQPQHF. In nucleotides, the CDR3 is TGTGCCAGTAGTATCACGGGAAGCAATCAGCCCCAGCATTTT. The full variable domain, rest sourced from reference TRBV19 and TRBJ1-5, is DGGITQSPKYLFRKEGQNVTLSCEQNLNHDAMYWYRQDPGQGLRLIYYSQIVNDFQKGDIAEGYSVSREKKESFPLTVTSAQKNPTAFYLCASSITGSNQPQHFGDGTRLSIL.

This chain joins TRBV27 and TRBJ2-2, with D tentatively TRBD1 (6 bases). CDR1 is MNHEY, CDR2 SMNVEV, per germline (reference sequence). CDR3 size: 16 residues. Trimming removed 7 bases from V and 4 bases from J, with 19 bases in between. DNA for the CDR3: TGTGCCAGCACTTTCTGGGCCCAAGGGGGCACCGGGGAGCTGTTTTTT. As protein: CASTFWAQGGTGELFF.

The chain couples TRBV7-2 to TRBJ2-3; 9 bases agree with TRBD2. Germline assignment: CDR1 SGHTA and CDR2 FQGNSA. After removal of 1 base from V and 4 bases from J, the junction contained 9 bases not matched to a gene. CDR3 length equals 17 residues. For the CDR3, the DNA is TGTGCCAGCAGCTTAGGTTTTAGCGGGAGTGGGTCAGATACGCAGTATTTT. Translation gives CASSLGFSGSGSDTQYF.